This record concerns one T cell receptor beta chain sequence. V gave up 5 bases and J gave up 6 bases, with 16 bases separating them. Per the germline V gene, CDR1 is SGHTA and CDR2 is FQGNSA. The CDR3 is 15 residues long. This sample is drawn from a study of blood T cell repertoires in COVID-19. Study at large: Acute and convalescent COVID-19 samples came from the United States, Italy and Spain.

Recovered Cohort 3 donors showed two negative PCRs, clearance, or symptom resolution. The assay was immunoSEQ multiplex PCR, and TCRdb's table has in-frame clones only and misses some. Of around 390,000 clones listed, more than 75% were seen once; the top ten hold roughly a tenth. The sequencing input was PBMCs or T cells enriched from blood (not recorded which). The V call is TRBV7-2, the J call TRBJ1-4; D is perhaps TRBD1 (6 bases). The clonotype comes from a woman aged 50 to 60 who had recovered from COVID-19. The CDR3 DNA reads TGTGCCAGCAGCCCACAGGGATACGAACATGAAAAACTGTTTTTT. Its protein is CASSPQGYEHEKLFF.